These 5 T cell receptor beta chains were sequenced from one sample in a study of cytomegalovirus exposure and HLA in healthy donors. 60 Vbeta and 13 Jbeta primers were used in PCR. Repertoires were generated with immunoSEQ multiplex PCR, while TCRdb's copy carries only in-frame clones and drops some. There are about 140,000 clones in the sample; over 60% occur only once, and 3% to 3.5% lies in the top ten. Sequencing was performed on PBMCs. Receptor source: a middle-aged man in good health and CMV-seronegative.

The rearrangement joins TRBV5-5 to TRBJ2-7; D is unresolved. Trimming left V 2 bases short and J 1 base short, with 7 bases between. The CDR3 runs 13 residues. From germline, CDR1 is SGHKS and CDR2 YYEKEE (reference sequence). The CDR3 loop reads CASSFRSSYEQYF. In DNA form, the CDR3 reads TGTGCCAGCAGCTTCAGGTCGTCCTACGAGCAGTACTTC.

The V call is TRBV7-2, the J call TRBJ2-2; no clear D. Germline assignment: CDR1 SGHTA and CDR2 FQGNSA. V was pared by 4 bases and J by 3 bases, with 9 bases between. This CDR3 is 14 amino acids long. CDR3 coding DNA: TGTGCCAGCAGCTCAGACTTTTACACCGGGGAGCTGTTTTTT. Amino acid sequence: CASSSDFYTGELFF.

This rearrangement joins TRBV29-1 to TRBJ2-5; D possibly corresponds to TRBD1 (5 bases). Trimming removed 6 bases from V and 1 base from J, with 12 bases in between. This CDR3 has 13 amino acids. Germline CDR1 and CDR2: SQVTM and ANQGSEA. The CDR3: CSVPQVAQETQYF. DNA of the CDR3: TGCAGCGTCCCACAGGTTGCCCAAGAGACCCAGTACTTC.

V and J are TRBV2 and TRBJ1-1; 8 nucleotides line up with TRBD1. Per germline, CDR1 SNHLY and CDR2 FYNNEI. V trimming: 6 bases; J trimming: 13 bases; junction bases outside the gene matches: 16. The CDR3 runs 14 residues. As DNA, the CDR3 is TGTGCCAGCAGCCTAGTCGGACAGGGCGGTGGAGTTTTCTTT. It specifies CASSLVGQGGGVFF.

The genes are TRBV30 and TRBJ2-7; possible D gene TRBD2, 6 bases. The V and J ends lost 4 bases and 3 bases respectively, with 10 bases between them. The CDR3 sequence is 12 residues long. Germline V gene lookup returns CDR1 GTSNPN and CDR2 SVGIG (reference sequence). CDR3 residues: CAWTDYSYEQYF. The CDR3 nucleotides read TGTGCCTGGACGGACTACAGCTACGAGCAGTACTTC. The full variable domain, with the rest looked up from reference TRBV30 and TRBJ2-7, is SQTIHQWPATLVQPVGSPLSLECTVEGTSNPNLYWYRQAAGRGLQLLFYSVGIGQISSEVPQNLSASRPQDRQFILSSKKLLLSDSGFYLCAWTDYSYEQYFGPGTRLTVT.